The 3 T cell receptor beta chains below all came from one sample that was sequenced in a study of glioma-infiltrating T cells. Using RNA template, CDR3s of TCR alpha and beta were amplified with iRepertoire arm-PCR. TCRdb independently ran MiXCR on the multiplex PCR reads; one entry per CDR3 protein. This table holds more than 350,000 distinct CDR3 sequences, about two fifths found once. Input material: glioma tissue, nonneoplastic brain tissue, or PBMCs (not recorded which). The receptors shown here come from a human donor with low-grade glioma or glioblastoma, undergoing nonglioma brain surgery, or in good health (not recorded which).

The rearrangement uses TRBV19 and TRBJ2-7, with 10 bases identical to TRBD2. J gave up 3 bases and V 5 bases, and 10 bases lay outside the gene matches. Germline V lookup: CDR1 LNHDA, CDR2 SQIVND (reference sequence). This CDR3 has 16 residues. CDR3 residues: CASSYHLAGDGYEQYF. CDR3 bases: TGTGCCAGTAGTTACCATCTAGCGGGAGACGGCTACGAGCAGTACTTC.

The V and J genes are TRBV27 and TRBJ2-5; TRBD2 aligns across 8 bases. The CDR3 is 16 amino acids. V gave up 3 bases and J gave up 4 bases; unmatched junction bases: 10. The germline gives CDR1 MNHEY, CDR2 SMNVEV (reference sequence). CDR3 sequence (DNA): TGTGCCAGCAGTTTGATCGGACTAGCCCCCACAGAGACCCAGTACTTC. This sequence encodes CASSLIGLAPTETQYF.

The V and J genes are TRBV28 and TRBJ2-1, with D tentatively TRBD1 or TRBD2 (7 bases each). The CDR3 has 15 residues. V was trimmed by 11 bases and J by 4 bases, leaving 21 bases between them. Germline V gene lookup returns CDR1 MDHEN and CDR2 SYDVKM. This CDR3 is CAAGPGGGPYNEQFF. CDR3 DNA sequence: TGTGCCGCCGGTCCAGGGGGAGGGCCTTACAATGAGCAGTTCTTC.